This TCR beta chain was sequenced during a study of CD8+ T cells in alopecia areata. Study-level information: Tofacitinib ran 6 to 18 months, followed by 6 months off drug.

Whole-study results and caveats: In scalp, tofacitinib significantly decreased clonality and expanded CD8+ clones among the top 100.

Reverse transcribed after extraction, RNA yielded cDNA as the sequencing template. Sequencing used immunoSEQ multiplex PCR; TCRdb keeps in-frame clones, though not all of them. This table holds over 150,000 clones, around three fifths found once. A note on this clone: The antigen is undetermined.

The CDR3 extends over 15 amino acids. CDR1 and CDR2 (germline): LNHDA, SQIVND (reference sequence). The V segment lost 4 bases and the J segment 7 bases; nucleotides outside the gene matches: 12. Treatment reported: oral pan-JAK inhibitor, 5-10 mg twice daily. Here the sequenced sample was CD4+ T cells sorted from blood, taken at week 24, from a patient treated with tofacitinib. The source is a human donor with alopecia areata. The genes are TRBV19 and TRBJ1-2; TRBD1 matches at 7 bases. DNA of the CDR3: TGTGCCAGTAGTACCCCATTGACAGGGCGGGCTGGCTACACCTTC. Amino acid sequence: CASSTPLTGRAGYTF.